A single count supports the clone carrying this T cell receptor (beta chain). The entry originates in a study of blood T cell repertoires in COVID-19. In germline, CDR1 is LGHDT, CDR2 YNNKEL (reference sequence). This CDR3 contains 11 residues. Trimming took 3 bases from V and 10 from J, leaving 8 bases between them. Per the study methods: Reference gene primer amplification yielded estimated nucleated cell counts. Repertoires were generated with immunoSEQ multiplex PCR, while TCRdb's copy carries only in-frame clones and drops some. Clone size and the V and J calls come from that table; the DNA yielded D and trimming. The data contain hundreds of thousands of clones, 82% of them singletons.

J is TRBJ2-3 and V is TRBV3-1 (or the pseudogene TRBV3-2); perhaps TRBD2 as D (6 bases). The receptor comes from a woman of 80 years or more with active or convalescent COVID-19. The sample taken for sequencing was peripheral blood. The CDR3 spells CASSQGGPQYF. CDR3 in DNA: TGTGCCAGCAGCCAGGGGGGTCCGCAGTATTTT.